This note documents a single T cell receptor beta chain sequence. No antigen is known for it. This record comes from a study of breast tumors, draining lymph nodes, adjacent tissues. TCRdb recomputed calls from the multiplex PCR reads with MiXCR, one row per CDR3 protein. The profile shows approximately 230,000 distinct CDR3 sequences, nearly 35% of them singletons. Study outcomes and limitations: Luminal-like breast cancer showed significantly greater tumor-nontumor repertoire similarity than basal-like breast cancer did.

Breast cancer patients provided tissue from their axillary draining lymph nodes. The germline gives CDR1 DFQATT, CDR2 SNEGSKA (reference sequence). V gave up 0 bases and J gave up 11 bases, with 5 bases separating them. The CDR3 covers 10 residues. Specimen: axillary lymph node tissue. The chain couples TRBV20-1 to TRBJ2-1; no firm D call. This TCR was recovered from a female donor with breast cancer. Some clones in this sample may be carry-over from other donors' samples. In DNA, the CDR3 is TGCAGTGCTAGAGAGTCCCAGCAGTTCTTC. Amino acid sequence: CSARESQQFF.